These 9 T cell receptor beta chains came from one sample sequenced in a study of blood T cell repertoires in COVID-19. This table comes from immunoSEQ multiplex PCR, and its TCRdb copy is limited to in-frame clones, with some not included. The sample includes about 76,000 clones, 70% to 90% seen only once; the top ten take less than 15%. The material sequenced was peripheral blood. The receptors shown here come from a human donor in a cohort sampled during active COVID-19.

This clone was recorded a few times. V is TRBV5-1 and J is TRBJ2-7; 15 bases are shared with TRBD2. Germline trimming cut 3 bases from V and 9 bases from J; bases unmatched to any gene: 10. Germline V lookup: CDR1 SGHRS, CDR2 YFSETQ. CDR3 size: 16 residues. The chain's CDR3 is CASSSGTSGGTSRQYF. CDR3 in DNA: TGCGCCAGCAGCTCCGGGACTAGCGGGGGGACGTCGCGGCAGTACTTC.

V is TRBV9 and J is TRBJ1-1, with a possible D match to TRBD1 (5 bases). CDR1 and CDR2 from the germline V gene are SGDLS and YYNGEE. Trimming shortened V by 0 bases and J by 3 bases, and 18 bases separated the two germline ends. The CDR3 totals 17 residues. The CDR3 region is CASSVAIDPIQDTEAFF. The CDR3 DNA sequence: TGTGCCAGCAGCGTAGCTATTGATCCAATACAGGACACTGAAGCTTTCTTT.

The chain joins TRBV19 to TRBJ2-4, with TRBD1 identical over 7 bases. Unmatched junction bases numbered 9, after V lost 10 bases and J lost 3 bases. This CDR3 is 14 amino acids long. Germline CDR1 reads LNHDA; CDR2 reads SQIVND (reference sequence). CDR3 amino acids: CATRDRDDKNIQYF. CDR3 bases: TGTGCCACTAGAGACAGGGACGACAAAAACATTCAGTACTTC.

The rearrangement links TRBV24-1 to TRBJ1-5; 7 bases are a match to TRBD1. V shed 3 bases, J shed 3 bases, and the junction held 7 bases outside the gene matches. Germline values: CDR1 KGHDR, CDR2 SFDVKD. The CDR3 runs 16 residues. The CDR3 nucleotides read TGTGCCACCAGTGATCCGACAGGGTCCCCCAATCAGCCCCAGCATTTT. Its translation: CATSDPTGSPNQPQHF.

CDR3 region: CASRGADLKTNTEAFF. The CDR3 region has the DNA TGTGCCAGCAGGGGGGCGGACTTAAAGACGAACACTGAAGCTTTCTTT. The chain joins TRBV11-2 to TRBJ1-1; a possible D gene is TRBD1 (6 bases). The V gene lost 6 bases and the J gene lost 1 base, with 18 bases spanning the gap. Germline V CDR1 and CDR2: SGHAT, FQNNGV. The CDR3 length is 16 residues.

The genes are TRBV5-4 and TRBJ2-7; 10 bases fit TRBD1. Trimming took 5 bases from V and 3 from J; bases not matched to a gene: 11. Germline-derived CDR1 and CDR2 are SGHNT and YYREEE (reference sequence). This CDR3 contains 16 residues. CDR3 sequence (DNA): TGTGCCAGCAGTTCGACCGCCGGGACAGGGGACTACGAGCAGTACTTC. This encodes CASSSTAGTGDYEQYF.

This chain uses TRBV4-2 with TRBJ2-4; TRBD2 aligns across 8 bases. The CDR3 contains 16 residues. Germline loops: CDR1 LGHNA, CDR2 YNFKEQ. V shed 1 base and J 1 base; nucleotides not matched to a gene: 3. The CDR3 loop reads CASSQVGGGAKNIQYF. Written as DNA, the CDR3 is TGTGCCAGCAGCCAAGTTGGCGGGGGGGCCAAAAACATTCAGTACTTC.

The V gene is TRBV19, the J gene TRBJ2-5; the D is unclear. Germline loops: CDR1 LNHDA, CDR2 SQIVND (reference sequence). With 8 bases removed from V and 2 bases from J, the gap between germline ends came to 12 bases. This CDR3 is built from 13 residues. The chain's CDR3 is CASRPHKQETQYF. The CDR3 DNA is TGTGCCAGTCGTCCTCACAAGCAAGAGACCCAGTACTTC. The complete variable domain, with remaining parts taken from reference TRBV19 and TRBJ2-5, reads DGGITQSPKYLFRKEGQNVTLSCEQNLNHDAMYWYRQDPGQGLRLIYYSQIVNDFQKGDIAEGYSVSREKKESFPLTVTSAQKNPTAFYLCASRPHKQETQYFGPGTRLLVL.

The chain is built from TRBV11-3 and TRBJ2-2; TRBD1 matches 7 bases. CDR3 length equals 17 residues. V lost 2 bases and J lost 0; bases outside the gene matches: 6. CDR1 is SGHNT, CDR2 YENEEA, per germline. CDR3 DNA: TGTGCCAGCAGCTTATTCGGGCAGGGGGCGAACACCGGGGAGCTGTTTTTT. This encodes CASSLFGQGANTGELFF.